One and the same sample provided the 19 T cell receptor beta chains below, sequenced in a study of blood T cell repertoires in COVID-19. Data came from immunoSEQ multiplex PCR; TCRdb stores just in-frame clones and leaves some out. This repertoire shows some 240,000 clones, approximately 85% found once; its top ten account for about 5.6%. Input material: peripheral blood. Every receptor here comes from a woman in her seventies with COVID-19, enrolled during active disease.

The V call is TRBV5-6, the J call TRBJ2-2, with D maybe TRBD1 (7 bases). CDR1 and CDR2 (germline): SGHDT, YYEEEE. Trimming cost V 0 bases and J 7 bases, with 13 bases left between them. The CDR3 runs to 15 residues. DNA for the CDR3: TGTGCCAGCAGCTTGGACAGGGGAGGTGGCGGGGAGCTGTTTTTT. Translation: CASSLDRGGGGELFF.

The V call is TRBV12-3 or TRBV12-4, the J call TRBJ1-2, with D uncertain. The CDR3 sequence is 11 residues long. V was trimmed by 3 bases and J by 4 bases, leaving 3 bases between them. The CDR3 DNA reads TGTGCCAGCAGTTTCCGCTATGGCTACACCTTC. This sequence encodes CASSFRYGYTF.

The J gene is TRBJ2-1, the V gene TRBV27; 8 bases are a match to TRBD2. V lost 5 bases and J lost 7; bases outside the gene matches: 16. The germline CDR1 and CDR2 sequences are MNHEY and SMNVEV (reference sequence). The CDR3 is 17 residues long. Here the CDR3 DNA reads TGTGCCAGCAGTCCAGTCGTCCAGCGGGAGAGGTGGAATGAGCAGTTCTTC. It translates to CASSPVVQRERWNEQFF.

The rearrangement joins TRBV6-5 to TRBJ1-2, with D perhaps TRBD1 (6 bases). The CDR3 length is 14 residues. V lost 2 bases and J 4 bases, leaving 11 bases between the germline ends. Germline-derived CDR1 and CDR2 are MNHEY and SVGAGI. The CDR3: CASSYRGATYGYTF. The CDR3 bases are TGTGCCAGCAGTTACCGGGGGGCCACCTATGGCTACACCTTC.

The chain recombines TRBV7-3 with TRBJ1-1; no reliable D call. Germline loops: CDR1 SGHTA, CDR2 FQGTGA. With 5 bases removed from V and 1 base from J, the gap between germline ends came to 11 bases. There are 14 residues in the CDR3. The CDR3 spells CASSPTSANTEAFF. As DNA, the CDR3 is TGTGCCAGCAGCCCAACAAGCGCGAACACTGAAGCTTTCTTT.

The chain carries TRBV30 and TRBJ1-5, with D tentatively TRBD1 (5 bases). Trimming took 0 bases from V and 5 from J, leaving 11 bases between them. The CDR3 totals 14 residues. CDR1 GTSNPN and CDR2 SVGIG come from the germline V gene (reference sequence). The CDR3 protein is CAWSVAAGHQPQHF. In DNA, the CDR3 is TGTGCCTGGAGTGTGGCGGCAGGGCATCAGCCCCAGCATTTT.

The chain has TRBV9 and TRBJ2-7, with TRBD1 matching 9 bases. Germline V CDR1 and CDR2: SGDLS, YYNGEE. The CDR3 sequence is 18 residues long. Trimming cost V 0 bases and J 3 bases; bases outside gene matches: 13. CDR3 nucleotide sequence: TGTGCCAGCAGCGTAGGTCCACCCGGGACAGGGAAAAGCTACGAGCAGTACTTC. Its translation is CASSVGPPGTGKSYEQYF.

This clone was observed a handful of times. The chain couples TRBV11-2 to TRBJ2-1; tentative D call: TRBD2 (5 bases). Germline assignment: CDR1 SGHAT and CDR2 FQNNGV. The CDR3 consists of 15 residues. The ends were cut back, 5 bases at V and 7 bases at J, with 18 bases in the middle. The CDR3 region has the DNA TGTGCCAGCAGCCGCGGGCAGTGGTTTTCGAATGAGCAGTTCTTC. As protein: CASSRGQWFSNEQFF.

This clone was detected once. The gene calls are TRBV6-5 and TRBJ2-7; 8 bases are shared with TRBD1. Trimming at V came to 4 bases and at J to 3 bases, leaving 5 bases not matched to a gene. Germline loops: CDR1 MNHEY, CDR2 SVGAGI. This CDR3 contains 14 residues. DNA of the CDR3: TGTGCCAGCAGTTCTGGGGACAGGATCTACGAGCAGTACTTC. Residues: CASSSGDRIYEQYF.

This chain joins TRBV27 and TRBJ2-3; D remains unclear. Germline V CDR1 and CDR2: MNHEY, SMNVEV (reference sequence). The CDR3 has 11 amino acids. The germline V and J ends were trimmed by 6 bases and 8 bases, with 9 bases remaining between them. This CDR3 reads CASSVSSTQYF. For the CDR3, the DNA is TGTGCCAGCAGCGTTAGCAGTACGCAGTATTTT.

This clone appeared a single time. The rearrangement joins TRBV7-2 to TRBJ1-1; no clear D gene. V lost 1 base, J lost 4 bases, and 10 bases lay in between. The CDR3 has 14 amino acids. Germline V CDR1 and CDR2: SGHTA, FQGNSA. Here the CDR3 DNA reads TGTGCCAGCAGCTTAGAATTCCGGGGCACTGAAGCTTTCTTT. It yields the protein CASSLEFRGTEAFF.

The J gene is TRBJ2-2, the V gene TRBV7-2; D is possibly TRBD1 (6 bases). V shed 0 bases and J shed 3 bases, with 14 bases lying between them. The CDR3 sequence is 17 residues long. Germline CDR1 reads SGHTA; CDR2 reads FQGNSA. The CDR3 loop reads CASSLAGGMRDTGELFF. CDR3 nucleotide sequence: TGTGCCAGCAGCTTAGCAGGGGGTATGAGGGACACCGGGGAGCTGTTTTTT.

The chain joins TRBV6-4 to TRBJ1-1; no clear D gene. The germline V gene has CDR1 MRHNA and CDR2 SNTAGT. V lost 5 bases to trimming and J lost 1 base, with 8 bases between them. CDR3 length: 13 residues. The chain's CDR3 is CASSYTSNTEAFF. The CDR3, as DNA: TGTGCCAGCAGTTATACATCGAACACTGAAGCTTTCTTT.

This clone was detected ten times or more. V usage is TRBV3-1 (or the pseudogene TRBV3-2) and J usage is TRBJ2-7, with 7 bases lining up with TRBD2. This CDR3 spans 16 amino acids. V was clipped by 0 bases and J by 2 bases; unmatched bases: 7. Germline values: CDR1 LGHDT, CDR2 YNNKEL (reference sequence). The CDR3 loop reads CASSQDLITSAYEQYF. DNA of the CDR3: TGTGCCAGCAGCCAAGATCTTATAACTAGCGCCTACGAGCAGTACTTC.

This clone was recorded only once. The chain combines TRBV10-3 with TRBJ1-1, with 7 bases lining up with TRBD1. Per germline, CDR1 ENHRY and CDR2 SYGVKD. The CDR3 spans 12 residues. With V trimmed by 6 bases and J by 10 bases, 8 bases remained unmatched. CDR3 nucleotide sequence: TGTGCCATCAGAGAAGGACAGGAGGGAGCTTTCTTT. Its translation is CAIREGQEGAFF.

V gene TRBV29-1 combines with J gene TRBJ2-7, with D unresolved. V was shortened by 5 bases and J by 2 bases, with 7 bases between the two germline ends. The V gene's germline CDR1 is SQVTM and CDR2 ANQGSEA. CDR3 size: 11 residues. The CDR3 region is CSVRSAYEQYF. CDR3 in DNA: TGCAGCGTTCGTTCGGCCTACGAGCAGTACTTC.

CDR3 DNA: TGCAGTGCCCACCGGGCAGATACGCAGTATTTT. It yields the protein CSAHRADTQYF. The chain couples TRBV20-1 to TRBJ2-3; D unclear. This CDR3 is 11 amino acids long. Germline V gene data show CDR1 as DFQATT and CDR2 as SNEGSKA (reference sequence). The V and J ends lost 6 bases and 4 bases respectively, with 8 bases between them.

This clone was recorded a few times. V is TRBV29-1 and J is TRBJ2-1; 7 bases line up with TRBD2. The V gene's germline CDR1 is SQVTM and CDR2 ANQGSEA. Trimming at V came to 6 bases and at J to 0 bases, leaving 5 bases not matched to a gene. The CDR3 sequence is 14 residues long. The CDR3 DNA is TGCAGCGTGGCTCTAGCGGCCTCCTACAATGAGCAGTTCTTC. It yields the protein CSVALAASYNEQFF.

This clone was detected once. The genes are TRBV2 and TRBJ2-1; D remains ambiguous. Germline V gene data show CDR1 as SNHLY and CDR2 as FYNNEI. Trimming cost V 3 bases and J 7 bases, with 13 bases left between them. This CDR3 has 14 amino acids. The CDR3 nucleotides read TGTGCCAGCAGTGATGAGGCAGTCGATAATGAGCAGTTCTTC. The encoded protein is CASSDEAVDNEQFF.